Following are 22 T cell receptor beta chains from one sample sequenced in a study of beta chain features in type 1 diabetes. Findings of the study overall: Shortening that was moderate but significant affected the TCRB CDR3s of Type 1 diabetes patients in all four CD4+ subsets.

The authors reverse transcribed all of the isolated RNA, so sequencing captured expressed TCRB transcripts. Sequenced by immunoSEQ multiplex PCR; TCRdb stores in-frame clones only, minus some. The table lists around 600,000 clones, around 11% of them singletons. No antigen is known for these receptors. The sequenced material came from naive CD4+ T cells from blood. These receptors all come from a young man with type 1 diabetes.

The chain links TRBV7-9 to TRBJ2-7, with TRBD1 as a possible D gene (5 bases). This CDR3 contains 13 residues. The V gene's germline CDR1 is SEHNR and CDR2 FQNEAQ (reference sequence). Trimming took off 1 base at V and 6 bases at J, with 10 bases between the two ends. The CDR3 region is CASSLGEGAEQYF. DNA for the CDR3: TGTGCCAGCAGCTTAGGGGAAGGGGCCGAGCAGTACTTC.

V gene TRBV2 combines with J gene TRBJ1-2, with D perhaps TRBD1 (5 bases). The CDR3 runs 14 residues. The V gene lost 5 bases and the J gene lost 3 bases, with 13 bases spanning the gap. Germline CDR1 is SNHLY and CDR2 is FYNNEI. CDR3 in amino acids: CASSSQGRDYGYTF. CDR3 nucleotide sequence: TGTGCCAGCAGTTCCCAGGGCAGGGACTATGGCTACACCTTC.

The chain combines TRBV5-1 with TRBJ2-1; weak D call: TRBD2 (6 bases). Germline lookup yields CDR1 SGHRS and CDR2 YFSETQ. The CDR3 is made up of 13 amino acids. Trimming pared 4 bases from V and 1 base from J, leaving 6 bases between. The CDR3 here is CASSAGSYNEQFF. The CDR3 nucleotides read TGCGCCAGCAGCGCGGGGTCCTACAATGAGCAGTTCTTC.

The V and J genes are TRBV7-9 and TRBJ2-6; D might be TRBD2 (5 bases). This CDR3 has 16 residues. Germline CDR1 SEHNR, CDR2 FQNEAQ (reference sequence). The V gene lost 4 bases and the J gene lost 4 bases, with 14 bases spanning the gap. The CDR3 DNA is TGTGCCAGCAGCTCCGGGATAAGTTCCGGGGCCAACGTCCTGACTTTC. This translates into CASSSGISSGANVLTF.

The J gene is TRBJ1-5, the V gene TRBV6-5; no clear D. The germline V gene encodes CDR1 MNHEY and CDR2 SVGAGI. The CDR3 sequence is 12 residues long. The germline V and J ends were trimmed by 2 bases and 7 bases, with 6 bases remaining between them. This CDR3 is CASSYERQPQHF. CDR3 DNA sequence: TGTGCCAGCAGTTACGAGAGGCAGCCCCAGCATTTT.

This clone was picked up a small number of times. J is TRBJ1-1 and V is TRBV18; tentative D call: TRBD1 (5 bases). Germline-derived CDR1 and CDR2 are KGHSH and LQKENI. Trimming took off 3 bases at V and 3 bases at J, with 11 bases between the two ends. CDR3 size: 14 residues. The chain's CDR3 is CASSPNDRHTEAFF. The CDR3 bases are TGTGCCAGCTCACCCAATGACAGACACACTGAAGCTTTCTTT.

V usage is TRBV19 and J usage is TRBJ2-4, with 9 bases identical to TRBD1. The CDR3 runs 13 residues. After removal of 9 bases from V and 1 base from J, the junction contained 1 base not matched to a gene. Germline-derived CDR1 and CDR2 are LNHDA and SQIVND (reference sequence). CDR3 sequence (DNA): TGTGCCAGCGGACAGGGGGCCAAAAACATTCAGTACTTC. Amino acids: CASGQGAKNIQYF.

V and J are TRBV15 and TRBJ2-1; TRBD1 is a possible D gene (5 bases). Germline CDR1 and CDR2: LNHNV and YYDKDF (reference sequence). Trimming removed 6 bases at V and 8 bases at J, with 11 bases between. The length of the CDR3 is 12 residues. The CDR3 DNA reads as TGTGCCACCAGGTTGGCAGGGTATGAGCAGTTCTTC. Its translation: CATRLAGYEQFF. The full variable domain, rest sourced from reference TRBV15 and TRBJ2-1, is DAMVIQNPRYQVTQFGKPVTLSCSQTLNHNVMYWYQQKSSQAPKLLFHYYDKDFNNEADTPDNFQSRRPNTSFCFLDIRSPGLGDTAMYLCATRLAGYEQFFGPGTRLTVL.

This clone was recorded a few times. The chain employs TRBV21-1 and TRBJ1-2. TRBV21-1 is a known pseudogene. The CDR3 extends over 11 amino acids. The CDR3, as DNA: TGTGCCAGCAGCGGGAGGTTCGGCTACACCTTC. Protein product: CASSGRFGYTF.

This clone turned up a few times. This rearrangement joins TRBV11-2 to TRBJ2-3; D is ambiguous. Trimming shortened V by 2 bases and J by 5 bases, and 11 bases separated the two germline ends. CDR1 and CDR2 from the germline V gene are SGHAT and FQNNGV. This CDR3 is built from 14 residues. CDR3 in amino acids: CASSLSTVGDTQYF. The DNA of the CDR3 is TGTGCCAGCAGCTTAAGTACGGTGGGAGATACGCAGTATTTT.

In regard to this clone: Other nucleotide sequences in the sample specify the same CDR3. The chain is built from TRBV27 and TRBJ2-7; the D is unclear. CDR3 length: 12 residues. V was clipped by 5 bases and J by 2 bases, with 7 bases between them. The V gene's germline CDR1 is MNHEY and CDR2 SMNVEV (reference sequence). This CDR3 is CASSPGTYEQYF. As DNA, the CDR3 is TGTGCCAGCAGTCCGGGTACCTACGAGCAGTACTTC.

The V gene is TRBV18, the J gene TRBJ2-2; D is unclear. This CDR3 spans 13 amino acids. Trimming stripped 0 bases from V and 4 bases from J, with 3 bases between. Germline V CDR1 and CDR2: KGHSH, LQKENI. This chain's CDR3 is CASSPPVTGELFF. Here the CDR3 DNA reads TGTGCCAGCTCACCACCAGTCACCGGGGAGCTGTTTTTT.

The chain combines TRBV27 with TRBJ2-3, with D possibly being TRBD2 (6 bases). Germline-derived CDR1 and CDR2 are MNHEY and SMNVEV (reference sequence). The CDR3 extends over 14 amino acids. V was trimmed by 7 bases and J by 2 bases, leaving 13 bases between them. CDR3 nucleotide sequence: TGTGCCAGCAAAATTAGCGGTTACACAGATACGCAGTATTTT. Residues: CASKISGYTDTQYF.

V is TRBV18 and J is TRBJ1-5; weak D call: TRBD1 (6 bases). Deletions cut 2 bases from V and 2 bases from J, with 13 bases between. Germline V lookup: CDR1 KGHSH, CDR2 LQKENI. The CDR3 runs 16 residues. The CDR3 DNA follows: TGTGCCAGCTCACCAGGCCAGGGGCTGCGCAATCAGCCCCAGCATTTT. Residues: CASSPGQGLRNQPQHF. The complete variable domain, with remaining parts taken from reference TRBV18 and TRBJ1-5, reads NAGVMQNPRHLVRRRGQEARLRCSPMKGHSHVYWYRQLPEEGLKFMVYLQKENIIDESGMPKERFSAEFPKEGPSILRIQQVVRGDSAAYFCASSPGQGLRNQPQHFGDGTRLSIL.

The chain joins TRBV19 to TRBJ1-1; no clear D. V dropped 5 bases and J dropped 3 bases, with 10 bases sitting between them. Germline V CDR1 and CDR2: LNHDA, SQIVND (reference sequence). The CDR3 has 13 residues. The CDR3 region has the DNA TGTGCCAGTAGTCGAGGGCAGTACACTGAAGCTTTCTTT. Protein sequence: CASSRGQYTEAFF.

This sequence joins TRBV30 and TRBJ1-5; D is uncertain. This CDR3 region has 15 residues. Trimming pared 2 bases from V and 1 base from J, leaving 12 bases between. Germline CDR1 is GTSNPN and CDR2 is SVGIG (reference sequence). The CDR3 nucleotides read TGTGCCTGGAGTTCGAACGGGCGCAGCAATCAGCCCCAGCATTTT. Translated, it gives CAWSSNGRSNQPQHF.

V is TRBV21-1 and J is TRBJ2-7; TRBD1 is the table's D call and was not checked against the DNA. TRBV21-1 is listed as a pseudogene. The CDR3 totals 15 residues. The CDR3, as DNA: TGTGCCAGCAGCACCTCAGGGATAGGGTGCTACGAGCAGTACTTC. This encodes CASSTSGIGCYEQYF.

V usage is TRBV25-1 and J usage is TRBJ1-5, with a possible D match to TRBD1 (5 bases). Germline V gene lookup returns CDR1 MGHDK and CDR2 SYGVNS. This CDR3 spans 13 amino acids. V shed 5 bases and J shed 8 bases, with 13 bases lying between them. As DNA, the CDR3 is TGTGCCAGCAGTCGGCAGGGTTGGGAGCCCCAGCATTTT. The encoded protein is CASSRQGWEPQHF.

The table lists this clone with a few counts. As DNA, the CDR3 is TGTGCCAGCAGCGTTAACCCGTGGGACACTGAAGCTTTCTTT. Translating it yields CASSVNPWDTEAFF. This chain links TRBV9 with TRBJ1-1; no firm D call. The CDR3 consists of 14 residues. V lost 2 bases and J 3 bases, leaving 11 bases between the germline ends. The V gene's germline CDR1 is SGDLS and CDR2 YYNGEE.

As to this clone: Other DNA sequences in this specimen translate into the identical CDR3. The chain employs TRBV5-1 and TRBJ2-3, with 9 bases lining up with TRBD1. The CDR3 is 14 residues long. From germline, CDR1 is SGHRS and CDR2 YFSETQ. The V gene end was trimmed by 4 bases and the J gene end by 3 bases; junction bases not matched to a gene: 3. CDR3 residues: CASSAGQGTDTQYF. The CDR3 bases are TGCGCCAGCAGCGCCGGACAGGGGACAGATACGCAGTATTTT.

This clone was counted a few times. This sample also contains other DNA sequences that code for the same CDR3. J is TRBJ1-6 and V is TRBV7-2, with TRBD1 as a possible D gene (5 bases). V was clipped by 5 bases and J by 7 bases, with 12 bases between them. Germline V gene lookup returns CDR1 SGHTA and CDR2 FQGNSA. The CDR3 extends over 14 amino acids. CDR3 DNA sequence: TGTGCCAGCAGCCCAGGCCAGGGAAATTCACCCCTCCACTTT. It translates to CASSPGQGNSPLHF.

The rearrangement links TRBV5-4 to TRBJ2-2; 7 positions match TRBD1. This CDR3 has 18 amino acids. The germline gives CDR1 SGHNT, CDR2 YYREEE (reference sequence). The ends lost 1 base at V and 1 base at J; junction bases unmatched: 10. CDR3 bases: TGTGCCAGCAGCTTGACCAACAGGGGTGGTATGAACACCGGGGAGCTGTTTTTT. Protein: CASSLTNRGGMNTGELFF.